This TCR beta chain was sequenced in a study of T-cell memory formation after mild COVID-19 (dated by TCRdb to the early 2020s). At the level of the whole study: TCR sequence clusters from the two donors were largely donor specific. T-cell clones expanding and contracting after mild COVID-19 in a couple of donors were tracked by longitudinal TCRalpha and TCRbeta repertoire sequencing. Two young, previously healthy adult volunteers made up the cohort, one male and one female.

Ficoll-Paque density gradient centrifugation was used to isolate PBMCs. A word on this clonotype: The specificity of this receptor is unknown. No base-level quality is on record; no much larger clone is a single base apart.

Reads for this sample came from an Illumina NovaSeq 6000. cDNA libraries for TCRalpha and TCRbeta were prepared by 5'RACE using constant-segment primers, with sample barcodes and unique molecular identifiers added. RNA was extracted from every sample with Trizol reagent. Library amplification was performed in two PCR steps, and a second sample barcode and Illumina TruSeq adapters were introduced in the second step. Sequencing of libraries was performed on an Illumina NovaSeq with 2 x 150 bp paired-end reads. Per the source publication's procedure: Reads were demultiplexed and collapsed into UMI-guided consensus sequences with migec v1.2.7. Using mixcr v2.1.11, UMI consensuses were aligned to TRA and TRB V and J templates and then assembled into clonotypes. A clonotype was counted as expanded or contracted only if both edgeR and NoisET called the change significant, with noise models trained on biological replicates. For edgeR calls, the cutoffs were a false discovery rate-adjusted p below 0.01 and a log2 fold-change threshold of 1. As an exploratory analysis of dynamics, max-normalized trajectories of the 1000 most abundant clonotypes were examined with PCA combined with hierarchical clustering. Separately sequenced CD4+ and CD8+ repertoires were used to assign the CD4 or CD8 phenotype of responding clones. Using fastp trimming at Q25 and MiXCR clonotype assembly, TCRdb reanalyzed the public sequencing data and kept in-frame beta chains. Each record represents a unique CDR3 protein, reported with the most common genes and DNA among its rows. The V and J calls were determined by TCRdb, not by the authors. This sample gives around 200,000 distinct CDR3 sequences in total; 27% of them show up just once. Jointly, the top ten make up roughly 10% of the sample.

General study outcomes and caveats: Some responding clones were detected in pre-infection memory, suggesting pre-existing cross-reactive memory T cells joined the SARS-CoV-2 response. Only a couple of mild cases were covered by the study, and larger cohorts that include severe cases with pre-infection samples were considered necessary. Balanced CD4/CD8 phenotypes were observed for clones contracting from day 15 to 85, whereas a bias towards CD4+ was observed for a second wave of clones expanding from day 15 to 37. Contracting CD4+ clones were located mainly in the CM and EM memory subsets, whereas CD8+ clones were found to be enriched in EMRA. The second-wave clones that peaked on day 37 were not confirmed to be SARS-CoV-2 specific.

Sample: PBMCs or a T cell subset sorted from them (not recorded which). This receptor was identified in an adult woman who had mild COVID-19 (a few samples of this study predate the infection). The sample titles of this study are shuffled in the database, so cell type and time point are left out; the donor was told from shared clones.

For the CDR3, the sequence is CASSLGGVNYGYTF. The DNA sequence follows: TGCGCCAGCAGCTTGGGTGGGGTGAACTATGGCTACACCTTC. This chain joins TRBV5-1 to TRBJ1-2; the D gene is not confidently resolved. For CDR1 and CDR2, the germline V gene lists SGHRS and YFSETQ. V was cut back by 0 bases and J by 2 bases, leaving a gap of 8 bases between them. Its CDR3 holds 14 amino acids, cysteine through phenylalanine. Of all the DNA, just the CDR3 is kept, 42 bases in frame from base 1.